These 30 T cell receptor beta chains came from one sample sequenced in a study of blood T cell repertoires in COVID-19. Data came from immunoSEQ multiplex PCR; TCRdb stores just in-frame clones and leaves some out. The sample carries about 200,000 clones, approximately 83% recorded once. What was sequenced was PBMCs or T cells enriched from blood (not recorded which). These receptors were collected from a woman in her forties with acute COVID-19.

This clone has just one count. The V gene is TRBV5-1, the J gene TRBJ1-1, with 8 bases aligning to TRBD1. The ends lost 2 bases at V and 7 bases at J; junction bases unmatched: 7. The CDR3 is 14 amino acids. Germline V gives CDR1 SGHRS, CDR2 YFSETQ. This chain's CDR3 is CASSFATGGFEAFF. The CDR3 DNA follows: TGCGCCAGCAGCTTCGCTACAGGGGGGTTTGAAGCTTTCTTT.

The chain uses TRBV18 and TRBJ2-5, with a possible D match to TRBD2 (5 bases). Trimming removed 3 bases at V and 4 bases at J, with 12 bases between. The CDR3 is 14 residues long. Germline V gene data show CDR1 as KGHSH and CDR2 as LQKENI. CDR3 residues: CASSPSGVTETQYF. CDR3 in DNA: TGTGCCAGCTCACCTTCCGGGGTTACAGAGACCCAGTACTTC.

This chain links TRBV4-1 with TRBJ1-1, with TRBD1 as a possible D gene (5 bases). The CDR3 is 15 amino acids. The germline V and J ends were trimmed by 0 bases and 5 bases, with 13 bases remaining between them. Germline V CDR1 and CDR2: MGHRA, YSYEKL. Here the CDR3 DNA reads TGCGCCAGCAGCCAAGAGTTTGGGGGGAAGACTGAAGCTTTCTTT. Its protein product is CASSQEFGGKTEAFF.

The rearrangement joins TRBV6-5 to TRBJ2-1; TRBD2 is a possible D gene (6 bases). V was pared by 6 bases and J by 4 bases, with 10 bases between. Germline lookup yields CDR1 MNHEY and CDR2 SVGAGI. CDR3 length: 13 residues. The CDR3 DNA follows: TGTGCCAGCAGACTAGCAGCGTACAATGAGCAGTTCTTC. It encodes CASRLAAYNEQFF.

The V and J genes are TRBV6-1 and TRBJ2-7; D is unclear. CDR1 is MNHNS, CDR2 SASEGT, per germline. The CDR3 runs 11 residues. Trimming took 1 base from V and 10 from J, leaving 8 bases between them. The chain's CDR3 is CASSEVVFQYF. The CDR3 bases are TGTGCCAGCAGTGAAGTCGTTTTTCAGTACTTC.

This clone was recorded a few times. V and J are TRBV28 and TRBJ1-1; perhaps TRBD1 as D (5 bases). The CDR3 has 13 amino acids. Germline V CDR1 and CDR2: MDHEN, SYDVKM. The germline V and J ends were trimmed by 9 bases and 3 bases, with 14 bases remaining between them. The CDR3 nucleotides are TGTGCCAGTCAGGGCTTTGGGGACACTGAAGCTTTCTTT. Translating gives CASQGFGDTEAFF.

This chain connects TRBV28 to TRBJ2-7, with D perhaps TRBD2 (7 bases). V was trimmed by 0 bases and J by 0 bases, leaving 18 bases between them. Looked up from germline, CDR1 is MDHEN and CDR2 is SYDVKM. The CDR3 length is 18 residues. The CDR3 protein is CASSLWRLGGGLSYEQYF. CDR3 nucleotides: TGTGCCAGCAGTTTATGGCGACTAGGGGGGGGGCTCTCCTACGAGCAGTACTTC.

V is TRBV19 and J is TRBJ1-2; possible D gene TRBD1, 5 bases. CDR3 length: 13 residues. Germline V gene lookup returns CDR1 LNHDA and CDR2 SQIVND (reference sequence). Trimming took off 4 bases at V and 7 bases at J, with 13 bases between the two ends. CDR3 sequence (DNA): TGTGCCAGTAGTAGGGGGGACTTGCCTGGCTACACCTTC. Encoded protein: CASSRGDLPGYTF.

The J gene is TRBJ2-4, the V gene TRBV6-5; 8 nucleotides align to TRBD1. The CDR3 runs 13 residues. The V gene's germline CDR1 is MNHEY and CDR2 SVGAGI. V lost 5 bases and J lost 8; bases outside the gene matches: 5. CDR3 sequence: CASSRQGNDIQYF. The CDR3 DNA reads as TGTGCCAGCAGTAGACAGGGGAATGACATTCAGTACTTC.

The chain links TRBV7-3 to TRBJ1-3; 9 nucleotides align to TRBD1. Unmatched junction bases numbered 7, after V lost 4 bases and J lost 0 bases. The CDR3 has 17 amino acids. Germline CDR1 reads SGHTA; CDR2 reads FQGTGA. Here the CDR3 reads CASSSGTGPSSGNTIYF. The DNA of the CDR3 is TGTGCCAGCAGCTCCGGGACAGGGCCAAGCTCTGGAAACACCATATATTTT.

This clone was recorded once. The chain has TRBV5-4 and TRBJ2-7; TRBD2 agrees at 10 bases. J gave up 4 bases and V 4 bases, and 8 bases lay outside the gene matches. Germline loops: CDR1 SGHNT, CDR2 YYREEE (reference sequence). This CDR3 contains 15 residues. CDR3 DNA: TGTGCCAGCAGCGTAAGCGGGAGGGCCGTTTACGAGCAGTACTTC. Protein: CASSVSGRAVYEQYF.

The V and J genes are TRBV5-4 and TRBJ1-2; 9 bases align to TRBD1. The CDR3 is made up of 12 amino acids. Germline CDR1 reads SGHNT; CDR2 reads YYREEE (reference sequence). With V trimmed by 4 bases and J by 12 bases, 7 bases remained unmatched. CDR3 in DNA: TGTGCCAGCAGCCCAGGGACAGGGTTGGACACCTTC. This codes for CASSPGTGLDTF.

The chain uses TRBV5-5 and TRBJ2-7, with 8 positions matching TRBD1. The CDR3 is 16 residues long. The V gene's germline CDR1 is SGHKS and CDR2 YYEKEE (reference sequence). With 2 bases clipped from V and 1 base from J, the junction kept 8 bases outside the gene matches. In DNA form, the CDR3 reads TGTGCCAGCAGCTTAAACGGACAGGGTTCATCCTACGAGCAGTACTTC. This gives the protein CASSLNGQGSSYEQYF.

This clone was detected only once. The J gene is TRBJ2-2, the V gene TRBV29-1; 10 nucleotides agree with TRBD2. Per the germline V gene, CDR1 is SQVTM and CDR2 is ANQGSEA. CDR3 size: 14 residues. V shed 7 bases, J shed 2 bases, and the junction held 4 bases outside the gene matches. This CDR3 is CSARTSGNTGELFF. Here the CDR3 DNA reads TGCAGCGCACGGACTAGCGGCAACACCGGGGAGCTGTTTTTT.

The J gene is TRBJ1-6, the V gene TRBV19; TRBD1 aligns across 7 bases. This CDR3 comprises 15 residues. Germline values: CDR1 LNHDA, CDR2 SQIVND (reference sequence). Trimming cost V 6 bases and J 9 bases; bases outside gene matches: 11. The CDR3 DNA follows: TGTGCCAGTAGCCCCCGGGACAGTGAACGTTCACCCCTCCACTTT. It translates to CASSPRDSERSPLHF.

The CDR3 spells CASTGGSTDTQYF. The CDR3 DNA sequence: TGTGCCAGCACTGGCGGTAGCACAGATACGCAGTATTTT. The chain recombines TRBV2 with TRBJ2-3, with D unresolved. From germline, CDR1 is SNHLY and CDR2 FYNNEI. The CDR3 covers 13 residues. The ends were cut back, 7 bases at V and 0 bases at J, with 8 bases in the middle.

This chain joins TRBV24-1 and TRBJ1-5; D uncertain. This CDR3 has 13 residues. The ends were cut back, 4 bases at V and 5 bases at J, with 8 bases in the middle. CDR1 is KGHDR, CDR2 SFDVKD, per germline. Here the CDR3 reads CATSDPLDQPQHF. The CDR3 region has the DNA TGTGCCACCAGTGACCCCCTTGATCAGCCCCAGCATTTT.

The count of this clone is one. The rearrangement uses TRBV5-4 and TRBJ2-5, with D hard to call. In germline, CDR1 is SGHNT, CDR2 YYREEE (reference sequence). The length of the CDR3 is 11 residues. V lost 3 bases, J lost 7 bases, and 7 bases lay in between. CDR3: CASSSTRTQYF. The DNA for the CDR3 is TGTGCCAGCAGCTCGACACGGACCCAGTACTTC.

Here the CDR3 DNA reads TGTGCCAGCAGCTGGAGCGGGGGTTCCTACGAGCAGTACTTC. The encoded protein is CASSWSGGSYEQYF. The chain combines TRBV7-2 with TRBJ2-7; TRBD2 matches at 8 bases. The CDR3 loop spans 14 amino acids. Losses at the gene ends were 4 bases for V and 1 base for J; bases not matched to a gene: 3. Germline CDR1 is SGHTA and CDR2 is FQGNSA.

CDR3 region: CASSPRPATTLSAGNTEAFF. CDR3 DNA: TGCGCCAGCAGCCCCAGACCAGCGACTACCCTCTCGGCGGGAAACACTGAAGCTTTCTTT. This chain joins TRBV5-1 and TRBJ1-1; D is unclear. This CDR3 comprises 20 residues. Germline CDR1 and CDR2: SGHRS and YFSETQ. Between the trimmed V and J ends, which lost 4 bases and 2 bases, there was a span of 30 bases.

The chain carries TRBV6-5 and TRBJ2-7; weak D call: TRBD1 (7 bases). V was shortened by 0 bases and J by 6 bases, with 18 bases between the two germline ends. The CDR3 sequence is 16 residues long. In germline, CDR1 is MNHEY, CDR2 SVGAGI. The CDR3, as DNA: TGTGCCAGCAGTTACTCGATGGGCAGGGGGGTAGTCGAGCAGTACTTC. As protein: CASSYSMGRGVVEQYF.

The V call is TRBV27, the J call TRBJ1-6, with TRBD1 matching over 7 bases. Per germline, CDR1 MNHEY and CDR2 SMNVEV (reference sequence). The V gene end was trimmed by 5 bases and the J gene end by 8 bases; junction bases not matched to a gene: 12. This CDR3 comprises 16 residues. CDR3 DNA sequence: TGTGCCAGCAGTCGTTTCGGACAGGCCGGATATTCACCCCTCCACTTT. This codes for CASSRFGQAGYSPLHF.

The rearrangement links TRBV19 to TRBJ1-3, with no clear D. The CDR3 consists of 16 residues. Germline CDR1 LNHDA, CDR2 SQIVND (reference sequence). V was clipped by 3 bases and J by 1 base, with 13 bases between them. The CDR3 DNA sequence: TGTGCCAGTAGTATTTCAAACACACCATCTGGAAACACCATATATTTT. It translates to CASSISNTPSGNTIYF.

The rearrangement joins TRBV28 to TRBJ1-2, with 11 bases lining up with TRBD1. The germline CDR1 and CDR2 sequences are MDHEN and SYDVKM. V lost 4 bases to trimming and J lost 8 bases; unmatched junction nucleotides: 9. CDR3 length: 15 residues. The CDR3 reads CASSSGDRGRGGYTF. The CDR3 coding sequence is TGTGCCAGCAGTTCCGGGGACAGGGGGAGAGGGGGCTACACCTTC.

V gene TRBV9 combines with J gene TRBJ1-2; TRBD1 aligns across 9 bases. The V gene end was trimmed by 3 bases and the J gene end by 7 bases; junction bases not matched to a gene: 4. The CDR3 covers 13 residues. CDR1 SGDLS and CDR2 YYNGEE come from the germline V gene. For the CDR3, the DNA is TGTGCCAGCAGCGACCAGACAGGGGGTGGCTACACCTTC. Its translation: CASSDQTGGGYTF.

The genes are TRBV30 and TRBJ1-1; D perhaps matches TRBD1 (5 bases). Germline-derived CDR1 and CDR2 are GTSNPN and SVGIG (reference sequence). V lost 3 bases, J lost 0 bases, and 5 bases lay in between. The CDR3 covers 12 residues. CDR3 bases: TGTGCCTGGAGCAGGGTGAACACTGAAGCTTTCTTT. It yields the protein CAWSRVNTEAFF.

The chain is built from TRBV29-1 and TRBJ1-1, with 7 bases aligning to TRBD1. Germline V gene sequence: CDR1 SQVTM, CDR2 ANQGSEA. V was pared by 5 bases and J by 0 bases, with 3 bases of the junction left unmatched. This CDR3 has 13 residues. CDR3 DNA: TGCAGCGTTTTGGGACAGATGAACACTGAAGCTTTCTTT. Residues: CSVLGQMNTEAFF.

CDR3 sequence: CASSLYTGAYNSPLHF. CDR3 nucleotides: TGCGCCAGCAGCTTGTATACAGGGGCATATAATTCACCCCTCCACTTT. The rearrangement joins TRBV5-1 to TRBJ1-6, with TRBD1 matching 7 bases. The CDR3 loop spans 16 amino acids. V was pared by 1 base and J by 4 bases, with 5 bases of the junction left unmatched. Germline CDR1 reads SGHRS; CDR2 reads YFSETQ.

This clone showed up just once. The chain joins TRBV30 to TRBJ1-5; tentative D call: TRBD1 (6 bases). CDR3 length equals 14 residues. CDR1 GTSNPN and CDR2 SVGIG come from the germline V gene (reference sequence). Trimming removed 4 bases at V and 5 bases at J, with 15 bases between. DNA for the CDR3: TGTGCCTGGAAGGGGGTTGGTGTCGATCAGCCCCAGCATTTT. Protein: CAWKGVGVDQPQHF. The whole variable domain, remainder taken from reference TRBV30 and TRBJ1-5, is SQTIHQWPATLVQPVGSPLSLECTVEGTSNPNLYWYRQAAGRGLQLLFYSVGIGQISSEVPQNLSASRPQDRQFILSSKKLLLSDSGFYLCAWKGVGVDQPQHFGDGTRLSIL.

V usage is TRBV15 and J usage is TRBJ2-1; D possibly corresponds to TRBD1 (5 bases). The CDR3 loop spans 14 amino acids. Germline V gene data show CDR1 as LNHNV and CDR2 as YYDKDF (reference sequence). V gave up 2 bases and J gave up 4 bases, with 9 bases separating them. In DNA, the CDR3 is TGTGCCACCAGCAGACAGGGCCGGTACAATGAGCAGTTCTTC. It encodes CATSRQGRYNEQFF.